This T cell receptor beta chain is from a study of cytomegalovirus exposure and HLA in healthy donors. Study-wide results and caveats: Certain sequence variants were highly shared and formed a cluster, and this cluster was likely a sequencing artifact. Reported performance of the classifier showed diagnosis of cytomegalovirus status with high specificity and sensitivity.

V lost 3 bases, J lost 5 bases, and 1 base stayed unmatched. CDR1 is SGHAT, CDR2 FQNNGV, per germline. The CDR3 has 13 amino acids. As for this clone: Its antigen is as yet unknown.

The PCR made use of 60 Vbeta and 13 Jbeta primers. Assay: immunoSEQ multiplex PCR; the TCRdb copy retains only in-frame clones and omits some. The table records approximately 88,000 clones, about three quarters of them present only once. V and J are TRBV11-2 and TRBJ2-1, with 7 bases fitting TRBD1. The receptor was derived from a man aged 50-60 years in good health and CMV-seropositive. The sequencing sample was made of PBMCs. CDR3 amino acids: CASSLDRNNEQFF. The DNA for the CDR3 is TGTGCCAGCAGCTTGGACAGGAACAATGAGCAGTTCTTC. The entire variable domain, with the rest obtained from reference TRBV11-2 and TRBJ2-1, is as follows: EAGVAQSPRYKIIEKRQSVAFWCNPISGHATLYWYQQILGQGPKLLIQFQNNGVVDDSQLPKDRFSAERLKGVDSTLKIQPAKLEDSAVYLCASSLDRNNEQFFGPGTRLTVL.